The present T cell receptor beta chain was sequenced within a study of radiotherapy plus CTLA-4 blockade in lung cancer. Worth noting for this clone: Antigen specificity is unknown.

The V end was cut by 3 bases, the J end by 9 bases, with 20 bases between. CDR3 length equals 15 residues. The germline V gene has CDR1 MNHNS and CDR2 SASEGT. Only in-frame clones appear in the TCRdb table, and some are missing; sequencing was by immunoSEQ multiplex PCR. The data show about 80,000 clones, with around 79% seen just once and about 20% held by the top ten. Regarding the study as a whole: TCR clones of tumor origin grew in blood after radiotherapy plus ipilimumab.

The chain is built from TRBV6-1 and TRBJ2-5; no firm D call. The sample in question was peripheral blood, obtained from a patient treated with radiotherapy plus ipilimumab. The receptor comes from a human donor with non-small cell lung cancer whose response to radiotherapy plus ipilimumab could not be evaluated. Some clones in this sample may be carry-over from other donors' samples. The DNA for the CDR3 is TGTGCCAGCAGTGATCTCCCGCGCCCTGTTGGAGCCCAGTACTTC. Residues: CASSDLPRPVGAQYF.